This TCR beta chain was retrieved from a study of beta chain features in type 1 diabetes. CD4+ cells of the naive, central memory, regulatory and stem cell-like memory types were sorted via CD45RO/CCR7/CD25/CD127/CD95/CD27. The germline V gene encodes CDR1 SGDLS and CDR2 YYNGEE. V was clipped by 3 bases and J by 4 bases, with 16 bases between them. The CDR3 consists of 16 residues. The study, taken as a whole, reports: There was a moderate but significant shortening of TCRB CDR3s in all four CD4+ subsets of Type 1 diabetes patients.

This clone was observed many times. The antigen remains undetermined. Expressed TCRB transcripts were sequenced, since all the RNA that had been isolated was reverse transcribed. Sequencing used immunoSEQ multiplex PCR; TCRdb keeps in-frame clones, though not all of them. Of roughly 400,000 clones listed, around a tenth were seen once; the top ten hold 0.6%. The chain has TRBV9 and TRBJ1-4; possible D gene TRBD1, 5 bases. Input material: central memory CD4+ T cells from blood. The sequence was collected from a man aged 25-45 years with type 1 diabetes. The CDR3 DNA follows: TGTGCCAGCAGCGCGAGGACACTGAGGGATAATGAAAAACTGTTTTTT. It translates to CASSARTLRDNEKLFF.